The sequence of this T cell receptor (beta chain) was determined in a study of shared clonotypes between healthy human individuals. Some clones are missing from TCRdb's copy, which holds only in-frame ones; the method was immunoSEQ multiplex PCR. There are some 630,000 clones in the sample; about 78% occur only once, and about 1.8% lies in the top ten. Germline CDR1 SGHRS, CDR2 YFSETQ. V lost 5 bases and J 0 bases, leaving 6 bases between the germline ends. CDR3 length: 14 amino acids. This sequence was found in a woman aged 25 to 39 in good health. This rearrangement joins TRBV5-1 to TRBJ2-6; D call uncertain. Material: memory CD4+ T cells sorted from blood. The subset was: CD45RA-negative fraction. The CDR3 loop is CASSHDSGANVLTF. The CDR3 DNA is TGCGCCAGCAGTCATGACTCTGGGGCCAACGTCCTGACTTTC. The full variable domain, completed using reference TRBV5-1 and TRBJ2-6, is KAGVTQTPRYLIKTRGQQVTLSCSPISGHRSVSWYQQTPGQGLQFLFEYFSETQRNKGNFPGRFSGRQFSNSRSEMNVSTLELGDSALYLCASSHDSGANVLTFGAGSRLTVL.